This TCR beta chain was sequenced for a study of T cell responses to AZD1222 COVID-19 vaccine. Concerning this clone itself: Its antigen is undetermined.

Study conclusions and caveats: Vaccination with two AZD1222 doses was followed by a rise in Spike-specific TCR breadth and depth. In the spike-specific TCR repertoire, nearly half reportedly target unmutated variant regions. Donor demographics were predominantly white British with a female majority; clonal diversity may be underestimated.

Sequenced by immunoSEQ multiplex PCR; TCRdb stores in-frame clones only, minus some. Found here are about 140,000 clones, 92% of them singletons; the top ten hold less than 2.5%. This specimen consisted of peripheral blood, obtained on day 0 of AZD1222 vaccination. The TCR originated in an adult in good health.

CDR3 in amino acids: CAWRQMSGRAPYEQYF. CDR3 sequence (DNA): TGTGCCTGGAGACAAATGAGCGGGAGGGCCCCCTACGAGCAGTACTTC. V is TRBV30 and J is TRBJ2-7; 10 nucleotides match TRBD2. The CDR3 sequence is 16 residues long. Unmatched junction bases numbered 10, after V lost 3 bases and J lost 2 bases. CDR1 and CDR2 (germline): GTSNPN, SVGIG (reference sequence). Filled out from reference TRBV30 and TRBJ2-7, the complete variable domain reads SQTIHQWPATLVQPVGSPLSLECTVEGTSNPNLYWYRQAAGRGLQLLFYSVGIGQISSEVPQNLSASRPQDRQFILSSKKLLLSDSGFYLCAWRQMSGRAPYEQYFGPGTRLTVT.